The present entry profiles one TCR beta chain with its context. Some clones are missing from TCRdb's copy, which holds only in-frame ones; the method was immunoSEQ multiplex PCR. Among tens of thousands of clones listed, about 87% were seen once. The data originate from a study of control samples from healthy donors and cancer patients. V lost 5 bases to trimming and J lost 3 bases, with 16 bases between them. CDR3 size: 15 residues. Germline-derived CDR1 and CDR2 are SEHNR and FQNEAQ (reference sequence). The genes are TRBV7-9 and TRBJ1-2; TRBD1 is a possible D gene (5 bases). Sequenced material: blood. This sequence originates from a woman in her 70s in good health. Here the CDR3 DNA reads TGTGCCAGCAGCCTCAGGAGGGACGTTGACTATGGCTACACCTTC. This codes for CASSLRRDVDYGYTF.